Listed here are 15 T cell receptor beta chains from one sample, sequenced in a study of radiotherapy plus CTLA-4 blockade in lung cancer. Libraries were prepared by immunoSEQ multiplex PCR; TCRdb keeps only in-frame clonotypes and omits some of them. The sample holds about 90,000 clones, approximately 82% seen once. The input for sequencing was peripheral blood, taken from a patient treated with radiotherapy plus ipilimumab. Source of these receptors: a human donor with non-small cell lung cancer that progressed on radiotherapy plus ipilimumab.

This clone was recorded once. The chain is built from TRBV27 and TRBJ1-4, with D maybe TRBD1 (5 bases). V dropped 6 bases and J dropped 4 bases, with 9 bases sitting between them. In germline, CDR1 is MNHEY, CDR2 SMNVEV (reference sequence). CDR3 length: 13 residues. DNA of the CDR3: TGTGCCAGCAGGGGGGGACTTAATGAAAAACTGTTTTTT. This encodes CASRGGLNEKLFF.

CDR3 coding DNA: TGTGCCAGTAGGGACCCCCCCGACACTGAAGCTTTCTTT. Encoded protein: CASRDPPDTEAFF. This sequence joins TRBV19 and TRBJ1-1, with unresolved D. From germline, CDR1 is LNHDA and CDR2 SQIVND (reference sequence). The CDR3 runs to 13 residues. V lost 6 bases and J lost 3, with 11 bases in between.

This rearrangement joins TRBV19 to TRBJ2-7; 9 bases are a match to TRBD1. Per germline, CDR1 LNHDA and CDR2 SQIVND (reference sequence). This CDR3 has 13 amino acids. V trimming: 6 bases; J trimming: 4 bases; junction bases outside the gene matches: 4. The CDR3 bases are TGTGCCAGTAGACAGGGGGCGGTGTACGAGCAGTACTTC. This sequence encodes CASRQGAVYEQYF.

This clone turned up a few times. The chain has TRBV28 and TRBJ2-6, with TRBD2 matching over 8 bases. This CDR3 contains 15 residues. The germline V gene encodes CDR1 MDHEN and CDR2 SYDVKM. J lost 0 bases, V lost 10 bases, and 5 bases had no gene match. The CDR3 DNA follows: TGTGCCACCTCCCGGGGGGGCTCTGGGGCCAACGTCCTGACTTTC. Encoded protein: CATSRGGSGANVLTF. Full variable domain (rest looked up from reference TRBV28 and TRBJ2-6): DVKVTQSSRYLVKRTGEKVFLECVQDMDHENMFWYRQDPGLGLRLIYFSYDVKMKEKGDIPEGYSVSREKKERFSLILESASTNQTSMYLCATSRGGSGANVLTFGAGSRLTVL.

This sequence joins TRBV15 and TRBJ1-5; D gene uncertain. Per germline, CDR1 LNHNV and CDR2 YYDKDF (reference sequence). V was pared by 4 bases and J by 3 bases, with 13 bases between. The CDR3 is 15 residues long. This CDR3 is CATSIGRAYNQPQHF. CDR3 DNA: TGTGCCACCAGCATTGGCCGGGCCTACAATCAGCCCCAGCATTTT.

This sequence joins TRBV9 and TRBJ2-5, with 8 bases matching TRBD1. Trimming removed 3 bases from V and 4 bases from J; junction bases left unmatched: 8. The CDR3 extends over 15 amino acids. Germline V gene lookup returns CDR1 SGDLS and CDR2 YYNGEE. The chain's CDR3 is CASSATPTGGETQYF. DNA of the CDR3: TGTGCCAGCAGCGCCACACCAACAGGGGGAGAGACCCAGTACTTC.

This clone appeared a single time. Here the CDR3 reads CASSLTDGPSGNTIYF. The CDR3 DNA reads as TGTGCCAGCAGCCTCACGGACGGGCCCTCTGGAAACACCATATATTTT. The chain recombines TRBV9 with TRBJ1-3; D is undetermined. Trimming took 4 bases from V and 0 from J, leaving 14 bases between them. Germline V gene data show CDR1 as SGDLS and CDR2 as YYNGEE. CDR3 length: 16 amino acids.

The chain uses TRBV28 and TRBJ1-6; D might be TRBD1 (5 bases). The CDR3 length is 15 residues. Per germline, CDR1 MDHEN and CDR2 SYDVKM. V lost 6 bases and J 7 bases, leaving 16 bases between the germline ends. The CDR3 here is CASRDPGYNNSPLHF. DNA of the CDR3: TGTGCCAGCAGGGACCCAGGGTATAACAATTCACCCCTCCACTTT.

V is TRBV6-6 and J is TRBJ2-1, with D maybe TRBD2 (5 bases). Germline V gene sequence: CDR1 MNHNY, CDR2 SVGAGI (reference sequence). The CDR3 extends over 12 amino acids. The ends were cut back, 6 bases at V and 6 bases at J, with 9 bases in the middle. CDR3 sequence: CASSLSGNEQFF. The CDR3 region has the DNA TGTGCCAGCAGCCTGAGCGGCAATGAGCAGTTCTTC.

The rearrangement joins TRBV5-4 to TRBJ2-1, with D maybe TRBD1 (6 bases). CDR1 SGHNT and CDR2 YYREEE come from the germline V gene (reference sequence). V shed 6 bases and J shed 4 bases, with 20 bases lying between them. The CDR3 contains 16 residues. The CDR3 DNA is TGTGCCAGCACCCCGATGAATGGGGGCCAGTACAATGAGCAGTTCTTC. It specifies CASTPMNGGQYNEQFF.

This clone has just one count. The chain combines TRBV5-1 with TRBJ2-5; 11 bases line up with TRBD2. V was clipped by 0 bases and J by 5 bases; unmatched bases: 6. The CDR3 has 16 amino acids. Germline values: CDR1 SGHRS, CDR2 YFSETQ. In DNA form, the CDR3 reads TGCGCCAGCAGCTTGGTTGCTAGCGGGGGGCGGGAGACCCAGTACTTC. Its protein product is CASSLVASGGRETQYF.

This chain uses TRBV6-1 with TRBJ1-1, with D hard to call. The length of the CDR3 is 13 residues. CDR1 is MNHNS, CDR2 SASEGT, per germline. V lost 3 bases, J lost 8 bases, and 13 bases lay in between. CDR3 DNA sequence: TGTGCCAGCAGTGACCCGGTTGGCACCGAAGCTTTCTTT. Protein product: CASSDPVGTEAFF.

This clone was counted only a few times. The CDR3 DNA is TGTGCCAGCTCAGGGGACCGCCGCTCTGGAAACACCATATATTTT. This codes for CASSGDRRSGNTIYF. The rearrangement uses TRBV18 and TRBJ1-3; possible D gene TRBD1, 5 bases. Germline V gene lookup returns CDR1 KGHSH and CDR2 LQKENI. V gave up 5 bases and J gave up 0 bases, with 11 bases separating them. This CDR3 has 15 amino acids.

The chain is built from TRBV6-5 and TRBJ2-5; TRBD2 agrees at 9 bases. CDR1 is MNHEY, CDR2 SVGAGI, per germline. CDR3 size: 15 residues. Trimming cost V 0 bases and J 5 bases; bases outside gene matches: 4. The CDR3 coding sequence is TGTGCCAGCAGTTACTCTAGCGGGAGCCGGGAGACCCAGTACTTC. It yields the protein CASSYSSGSRETQYF.

The CDR3: CASSFPGGEGQETQYF. The CDR3 coding sequence is TGTGCCAGCAGCTTTCCAGGGGGCGAGGGACAAGAGACCCAGTACTTC. V gene TRBV5-4 combines with J gene TRBJ2-5, with TRBD1 identical over 8 bases. In germline, CDR1 is SGHNT, CDR2 YYREEE (reference sequence). There are 16 residues in the CDR3. V shed 2 bases, J shed 2 bases, and the junction held 8 bases outside the gene matches.